The 8 T cell receptor beta chains below all came from one sample that was sequenced in a study of cytomegalovirus exposure and HLA in healthy donors. The PCR made use of 60 Vbeta and 13 Jbeta primers. Clones were read by immunoSEQ multiplex PCR, and TCRdb kept only the in-frame ones, dropping some. The data show 160,000 or so clones, 70% to 80% seen once. Sequenced: PBMCs. The origin of the receptors is a man between 18 and 35 years old in good health and CMV-seropositive.

This chain joins TRBV6-5 and TRBJ1-1; weak D call: TRBD1 (6 bases). Trimming took 6 bases from V and 2 from J, leaving 13 bases between them. This CDR3 is built from 14 residues. Per germline, CDR1 MNHEY and CDR2 SVGAGI. CDR3 amino acids: CASRLIGGNTEAFF. CDR3 nucleotide sequence: TGTGCCAGCAGGCTAATAGGGGGTAACACTGAAGCTTTCTTT.

This chain joins TRBV18 and TRBJ1-5; perhaps TRBD1 as D (6 bases). V was cut by 0 bases and J by 1 base, with 10 bases left in between. The germline V gene has CDR1 KGHSH and CDR2 LQKENI. CDR3 length: 16 residues. This CDR3 reads CASSPPGTGSNQPQHF. CDR3 in DNA: TGTGCCAGCTCACCACCGGGAACAGGGAGCAATCAGCCCCAGCATTTT.

The chain recombines TRBV5-1 with TRBJ2-5; 10 nucleotides line up with TRBD2. The CDR3 consists of 14 residues. Germline trimming cut 1 base from V and 3 bases from J; bases unmatched to any gene: 0. CDR1 and CDR2 from the germline V gene are SGHRS and YFSETQ. This CDR3 reads CASSLSGREETQYF. In DNA, the CDR3 is TGCGCCAGCAGCTTGAGCGGGAGGGAAGAGACCCAGTACTTC. Full variable domain (outside the CDR3, taken from reference TRBV5-1 and TRBJ2-5): KAGVTQTPRYLIKTRGQQVTLSCSPISGHRSVSWYQQTPGQGLQFLFEYFSETQRNKGNFPGRFSGRQFSNSRSEMNVSTLELGDSALYLCASSLSGREETQYFGPGTRLLVL.

This sequence joins TRBV7-9 and TRBJ1-1; TRBD1 might be the D (6 bases). The CDR3 is made up of 15 amino acids. The germline V and J ends were trimmed by 8 bases and 0 bases, with 16 bases remaining between them. The germline V gene has CDR1 SEHNR and CDR2 FQNEAQ (reference sequence). DNA of the CDR3: TGTGCCAGCTATCAAAGGGGGATGATGAACACTGAAGCTTTCTTT. This codes for CASYQRGMMNTEAFF.

This chain uses TRBV9 with TRBJ1-5; 8 bases map to TRBD1. The CDR3 covers 15 residues. J gave up 7 bases and V 3 bases, and 9 bases lay outside the gene matches. Germline V gives CDR1 SGDLS, CDR2 YYNGEE. CDR3 in amino acids: CASSAADRVGQPQHF. The CDR3 DNA reads TGTGCCAGCAGCGCTGCGGACAGGGTCGGGCAGCCCCAGCATTTT.

CDR3 nucleotide sequence: TGTGCCACCAACCGAGGGTCTTGGACTAGCGGGCACAATGAGCAGTTCTTC. This codes for CATNRGSWTSGHNEQFF. The genes are TRBV19 and TRBJ2-1, with 11 bases identical to TRBD2. This CDR3 has 17 residues. After removal of 10 bases from V and 5 bases from J, the junction contained 16 bases not matched to a gene. Germline V gives CDR1 LNHDA, CDR2 SQIVND (reference sequence). The full variable domain, in which reference TRBV19 and TRBJ2-1 provide the parts outside the CDR3, is DGGITQSPKYLFRKEGQNVTLSCEQNLNHDAMYWYRQDPGQGLRLIYYSQIVNDFQKGDIAEGYSVSREKKESFPLTVTSAQKNPTAFYLCATNRGSWTSGHNEQFFGPGTRLTVL.

The chain uses TRBV9 and TRBJ2-7, with 7 positions matching TRBD1. The CDR3 is made up of 13 amino acids. CDR1 is SGDLS and CDR2 is YYNGEE in the germline V gene. The junction had 3 bases not matched to a gene; V was cut back by 3 bases and J by 3 bases. The CDR3 sequence: CASSAGQNYEQYF. The CDR3 coding sequence is TGTGCCAGCAGCGCGGGACAGAACTACGAGCAGTACTTC. Variable domain in full (rest from reference TRBV9 and TRBJ2-7): DSGVTQTPKHLITATGQRVTLRCSPRSGDLSVYWYQQSLDQGLQFLIQYYNGEERAKGNILERFSAQQFPDLHSELNLSSLELGDSALYFCASSAGQNYEQYFGPGTRLTVT.

This rearrangement joins TRBV7-9 to TRBJ2-5, with a possible D match to TRBD2 (5 bases). V gave up 5 bases and J gave up 1 base, with 8 bases separating them. The CDR3 runs 13 residues. Germline CDR1 reads SEHNR; CDR2 reads FQNEAQ (reference sequence). The CDR3 protein is CASSPAGQETQYF. CDR3 sequence (DNA): TGTGCCAGCAGCCCTGCGGGCCAAGAGACCCAGTACTTC.